In this sample, the clone carrying this TCR beta chain turned up many times. The antigen remains unidentified. This CDR3 is 15 amino acids long. V lost 2 bases to trimming and J lost 2 bases; unmatched junction nucleotides: 7. In germline, CDR1 is DFQATT, CDR2 SNEGSKA (reference sequence). TCRdb used MiXCR to reprocess the PCR reads, holding one entry per CDR3 protein. Of hundreds of thousands of distinct CDR3 sequences listed, about 25% were seen once; the top ten hold about 0.73%. This sample is part of a study of molecular identifiers for immune sequencing clone quantification. Overall study results and limits: Whereas naive cells kept under 1% of molecules in clones above 20 RNA copies, such clones held over 98% in effectors.

The sample was naive CD8+ T cells from blood, with Jurkat cell RNA spiked in. The subset is: FACS-sorted CD8+CD4-CCR7+CD45RA+ naive T cells. The source of this sequence is a human donor in good health. Some libraries in this study had Jurkat cell RNA spiked in. This rearrangement joins TRBV20-1 to TRBJ2-3, with 7 bases lining up with TRBD2. The CDR3 loop is CSARSPSGVTDTQYF. The CDR3 nucleotides are TGCAGTGCTAGATCCCCGAGCGGGGTCACAGATACGCAGTATTTT.